This T cell receptor (beta chain) was identified in a study of post-analysis software for immune sequencing data. V was cut by 4 bases and J by 0 bases, with 10 bases left in between. This CDR3 is 14 amino acids long. Germline V gene data show CDR1 as LNHDA and CDR2 as SQIVND (reference sequence). Comments on this clonotype: What it binds is not known.

Study-level findings and limits: Controls showed lower frequencies than patients for roughly 5 TRBV segments, and TRBV5-6, TRBV5-1 and TRBV20-1 were among these. Compared with controls, patients showed significantly lower normalized Chao1 diversity. Samples from one preparation batch, clustered by F measure, grouped strongly together.

Sequencing libraries made from TCR beta cDNA carried unique molecular identifiers. Each sample of roughly 0.85 to 11 million input T cells yielded approximately 500,000 cDNA molecules, so each molecule approximated one T cell. TCRdb reprocessed the PCR reads via MiXCR and lists one record per CDR3 protein. The sample includes 650,000 to 900,000 distinct CDR3 sequences, 35% to 55% of them seen just once. The chain links TRBV19 to TRBJ2-7; D gene uncertain. The TCR sequence derives from a girl aged 5-17 years with multiple sclerosis. Sequencing was done on a sample of blood. The CDR3 protein is CASSTTASSYEQYF. In DNA form, the CDR3 reads TGTGCCAGTAGTACGACCGCCAGCTCCTACGAGCAGTACTTC.